This T cell receptor beta chain was profiled in a study of T cells in Graves' hyperthyroidism and ophthalmopathy. Study-level information: Peripheral blood was secured at the point of initial diagnosis, before any treatment.

Study-wide findings and caveats: Blood also showed most of the thyroid clonotypes that were expanded above 0.001. For ophthalmopathy, model prediction preceded onset by a median roughly 5.9 months.

This clonotype was seen at least ten times. What it recognizes is unknown. The junction had 6 bases not matched to a gene; V was cut back by 6 bases and J by 4 bases. CDR1 and CDR2 from the germline V gene are MNHEY and SMNVEV (reference sequence). The CDR3 runs 14 residues. It was RNA transcripts that yielded the amplified TCR beta CDR3 regions. Primed by the HTBI set, a first-round RT-PCR was run on the TCR CDR3. TCRdb analysed the multiplex PCR reads with MiXCR anew, one entry per CDR3 protein. Found here are about 290,000 distinct CDR3 sequences, roughly 13% of them singletons; the top ten hold roughly 7.9%.

The TCR sequence derives from a woman aged 40 to 55 with Graves' hyperthyroidism. The sequencing input was blood. The chain links TRBV27 to TRBJ2-5, with TRBD1 identical over 9 bases. CDR3 region: CASSLDRGTETQYF. The CDR3 nucleotides are TGTGCCAGCAGCCTGGACAGGGGTACAGAGACCCAGTACTTC.